These 9 T cell receptor beta chains originate from one sample sequenced in a study of blood T cells in healthy people across ages. Primers used in a second PCR of roughly 7 to 12 cycles were a sample-barcoded 5' primer and a J-beta primer mix. TCRdb used MiXCR to reprocess the 5' RACE reads, holding one entry per CDR3 protein. The sample carries some 1,500,000 distinct CDR3 sequences, approximately 39% recorded once. What was sequenced was blood. These receptor sequences come from a woman aged 18-29 years in good health.

This clonotype was detected only a few times. The rearrangement links TRBV7-2 to TRBJ2-3; TRBD1 aligns across 9 bases. With V trimmed by 5 bases and J by 0 bases, 3 bases remained unmatched. Germline CDR1 reads SGHTA; CDR2 reads FQGNSA. The CDR3 is 15 amino acids. The CDR3 loop is CASSRTGVSTDTQYF. CDR3 nucleotide sequence: TGTGCCAGCAGCAGGACAGGGGTCAGCACAGATACGCAGTATTTT.

This clonotype appeared a few times. The chain combines TRBV20-1 with TRBJ2-1, with 16 bases lining up with TRBD2. Losses at the gene ends were 0 bases for V and 3 bases for J; bases not matched to a gene: 8. This CDR3 has 19 amino acids. CDR1 is DFQATT, CDR2 SNEGSKA, per germline (reference sequence). The CDR3, as DNA: TGCAGTGCTAGAGACGATGGGACTAGCGGGGGGGCTCGCTACAATGAGCAGTTCTTC. Translation gives CSARDDGTSGGARYNEQFF.

The chain links TRBV20-1 to TRBJ2-4, with D unresolved. Germline-derived CDR1 and CDR2 are DFQATT and SNEGSKA (reference sequence). Trimming took off 6 bases at V and 6 bases at J, with 9 bases between the two ends. CDR3 size: 11 residues. CDR3 residues: CSACAPNIQYF. The CDR3 DNA follows: TGCAGTGCCTGTGCCCCAAACATTCAGTACTTC.

V gene TRBV20-1 combines with J gene TRBJ1-2, with D unclear. CDR3 length equals 13 residues. Trimming cost V 5 bases and J 6 bases, with 16 bases left between them. Per the germline V gene, CDR1 is DFQATT and CDR2 is SNEGSKA (reference sequence). The CDR3, as DNA: TGCAGTGCTCGGGGTGGGCTAGCGGATGGCTACACCTTC. Its translation is CSARGGLADGYTF.

Points on this clonotype: It may be a read error: a sequence one base away is much more abundant. The chain joins TRBV20-1 to TRBJ2-7; 7 bases agree with TRBD1. The CDR3 is 14 residues long. CDR1 and CDR2 (germline): DFQATT, SNEGSKA (reference sequence). CDR3 sequence (DNA): TGCAGTGCTCCCAATACCGGGACAGCATACGGGCAGTACTTC. This gives the protein CSAPNTGTAYGQYF.

The table lists this clonotype with a few counts. This chain joins TRBV20-1 and TRBJ2-7; TRBD2 matches 7 bases. The CDR3 is 12 residues long. Germline loops: CDR1 DFQATT, CDR2 SNEGSKA (reference sequence). The V segment lost 4 bases and the J segment 2 bases; nucleotides outside the gene matches: 2. CDR3: CSAKRGAYEQYF. In DNA form, the CDR3 reads TGCAGTGCTAAACGGGGGGCCTACGAGCAGTACTTC.

This clonotype was seen only once. This sequence joins TRBV4-3 and TRBJ1-5; weak D call: TRBD1 (6 bases). Trimming cost V 1 base and J 7 bases, with 14 bases left between them. CDR1 is LGHNA and CDR2 is YSLEER in the germline V gene. The CDR3 loop spans 15 amino acids. The CDR3 here is CASSQVVRGGQPQHF. CDR3 sequence (DNA): TGCGCCAGCAGCCAAGTCGTCAGGGGAGGGCAGCCCCAGCATTTT.

This clonotype was seen a few times. The V gene is TRBV4-1, the J gene TRBJ2-3; TRBD2 matches 8 bases. Germline CDR1 reads MGHRA; CDR2 reads YSYEKL. Losses at the gene ends were 0 bases for V and 7 bases for J; bases not matched to a gene: 3. CDR3 length equals 14 residues. CDR3 sequence: CASSQDISGNTQYF. CDR3 bases: TGCGCCAGCAGCCAAGATATTAGCGGGAATACGCAGTATTTT.

The sample holds a few counts of this clonotype. This chain joins TRBV5-6 and TRBJ2-3; 9 bases agree with TRBD2. V lost 4 bases, J lost 3 bases, and 12 bases stayed unmatched. The germline gives CDR1 SGHDT, CDR2 YYEEEE. This CDR3 is built from 17 residues. DNA for the CDR3: TGTGCCAGCAGCGCAGTGGTCCTAGCGGGAAGAACAGATACGCAGTATTTT. It codes for CASSAVVLAGRTDTQYF.